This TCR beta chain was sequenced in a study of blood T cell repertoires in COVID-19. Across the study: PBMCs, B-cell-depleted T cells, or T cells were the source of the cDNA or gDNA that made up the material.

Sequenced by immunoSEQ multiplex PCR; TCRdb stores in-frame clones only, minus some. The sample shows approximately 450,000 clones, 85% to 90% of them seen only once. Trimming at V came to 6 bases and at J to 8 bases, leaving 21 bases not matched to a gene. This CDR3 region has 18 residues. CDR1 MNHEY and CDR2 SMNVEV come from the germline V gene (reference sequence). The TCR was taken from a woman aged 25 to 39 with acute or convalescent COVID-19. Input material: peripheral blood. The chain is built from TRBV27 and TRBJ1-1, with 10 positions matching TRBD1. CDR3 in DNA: TGTGCCAGCAGGGCAGTCCCGGGACAGGGGTCCTCCCCCTACGAAGCTTTCTTT. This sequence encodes CASRAVPGQGSSPYEAFF.